The 3 T cell receptor beta chains below were found in one sample sequenced in a study of regulatory T cells in long-lasting Graves disease. Arm-PCR with iRepertoire HTBI primers amplified the CDR3 regions for these TCR beta libraries. TCRdb analysed the multiplex PCR reads with MiXCR anew, one entry per CDR3 protein. The sample yields 400,000 to 500,000 distinct CDR3 sequences, around a fifth seen once. Time point reported: persistent/refractory GD, antithyroid drugs over 5 years with positive TRAb. The TCR library was prepared using RNA isolated from PBMCs. The material was peripheral blood mononuclear cells (PBMCs), obtained when the disease was refractory, from a patient treated with antithyroid drugs. The receptors were gathered from a female donor with Graves disease.

This clonotype was detected ten times or more. V usage is TRBV7-2 and J usage is TRBJ2-5; the match to TRBD2 covers 12 bases. This CDR3 is 17 amino acids long. CDR1 and CDR2 (germline): SGHTA, FQGNSA. With 1 base clipped from V and 5 bases from J, the junction kept 8 bases outside the gene matches. DNA of the CDR3: TGTGCCAGCAGCTTAGAGCTAGCGGGAGGGCCGGGGGAGACCCAGTACTTC. This gives the protein CASSLELAGGPGETQYF.

The gene calls are TRBV3-1 and TRBJ1-1; the D gene is possibly TRBD1 (6 bases). V was cut by 2 bases and J by 0 bases, with 13 bases left in between. There are 16 residues in the CDR3. Germline lookup yields CDR1 LGHDT and CDR2 YNNKEL (reference sequence). The CDR3: CASSQFPRGLNTEAFF. CDR3 DNA sequence: TGTGCCAGCAGCCAATTCCCCAGGGGCCTGAACACTGAAGCTTTCTTT.

This clonotype was seen a few times. This sequence joins TRBV6-2 or TRBV6-3 and TRBJ1-1; perhaps TRBD1 as D (6 bases). V gave up 4 bases and J gave up 0 bases, with 15 bases separating them. From germline, CDR1 is MNHEY and CDR2 SVGEGT. This CDR3 has 16 residues. Here the CDR3 DNA reads TGTGCCAGCAGTTCAACAGGGATCGGGGTGAACACTGAAGCTTTCTTT. This gives the protein CASSSTGIGVNTEAFF.